The following is a T cell receptor (beta chain) sequence with its context. The V gene lost 6 bases and the J gene lost 6 bases, with 10 bases spanning the gap. The length of the CDR3 is 12 residues. Germline values: CDR1 SGHDT, CDR2 YYEEEE. The libraries were made with immunoSEQ v3. Generated by immunoSEQ multiplex PCR, the TCRdb table keeps only in-frame clones and is missing some. The sample contains 35,000 to 55,000 clones, 70% to 85% of which appear only once. The data belong to a study of TIL therapy for anti-PD-1-resistant metastatic lung cancer. Time point in this sample: pre-treatment sample, taken before nivolumab and TIL therapy.

The V call is TRBV5-6, the J call TRBJ2-1, with D unresolved. Sequenced material: blood, taken at baseline. This TCR was sampled from a man aged 65-85 years with non-small cell lung cancer. The CDR3, as DNA: TGTGCCAGCAAGGTATTATCCAATGAGCAGTTCTTC. Amino acids: CASKVLSNEQFF.